This TCR beta chain was documented in a study of blood T cells in healthy people across ages. Study-wide results and caveats: The study found TCR beta diversity correlated strongly with naive T cell percentage.

The CDR3 contains 13 residues. V lost 3 bases and J lost 1, with 6 bases in between. Germline-derived CDR1 and CDR2 are LGHDT and YNNKEL (reference sequence). It was with a sample-barcoded 5' primer and a J-beta primer mix that a second PCR of about 7 to 12 cycles was run. Each CDR3 protein is one row after TCRdb ran MiXCR on the 5' RACE reads. This sample has about 640,000 distinct CDR3 sequences, with around two fifths found just once. A remark on this clonotype: The target antigen is unknown.

The TCR originated in a man older than 75 in good health. The chain combines TRBV3-1 with TRBJ2-5; D remains unclear. The source material was blood. In DNA form, the CDR3 reads TGTGCCAGCAGCCAGATGTCCCAAGAGACCCAGTACTTC. Its translation: CASSQMSQETQYF.